In its sample, the clone carrying this T cell receptor (beta chain) was seen once. Original data processing: Quantification of nucleated cells was approximated via reference gene primer amplification. The assay was immunoSEQ multiplex PCR, and TCRdb's table has in-frame clones only and misses some. The V and J calls and clone size come from that table; D and trimming were worked out from the DNA. The sample holds 150,000 to 200,000 clones, about nine tenths seen once. These data come from a study of blood T cell repertoires in COVID-19. Across the whole study: COVID-19 samples from acute and convalescent phases originated in the United States, Italy and Spain. The analysed material was cDNA or gDNA that came from T cells, B-cell-depleted T cells, or PBMCs.

The CDR3 consists of 13 residues. Trimming cost V 6 bases and J 6 bases; bases outside gene matches: 6. Clinical history as reported by participants underpinned cohort assignment. The sequence was collected from a woman under 30 who had recovered from COVID-19. The sequenced material came from PBMCs or T cells enriched from blood (not recorded which). The J gene is TRBJ1-2, the V gene TRBV12-3 or TRBV12-4, with 8 bases lining up with TRBD1. CDR3 region: CASSGQGLNGYTF. In DNA, the CDR3 is TGTGCCAGCAGCGGACAGGGATTGAATGGCTACACCTTC.